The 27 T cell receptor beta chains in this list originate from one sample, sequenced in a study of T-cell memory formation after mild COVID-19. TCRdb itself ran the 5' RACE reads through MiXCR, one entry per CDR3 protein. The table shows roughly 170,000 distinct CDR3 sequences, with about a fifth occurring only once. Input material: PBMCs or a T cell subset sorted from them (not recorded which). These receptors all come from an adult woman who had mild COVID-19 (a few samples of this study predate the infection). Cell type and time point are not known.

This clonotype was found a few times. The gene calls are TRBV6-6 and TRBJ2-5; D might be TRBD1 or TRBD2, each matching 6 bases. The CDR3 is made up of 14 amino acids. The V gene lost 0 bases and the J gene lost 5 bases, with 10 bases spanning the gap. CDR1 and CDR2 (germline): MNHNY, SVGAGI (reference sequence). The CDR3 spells CASSYSTGAETQYF. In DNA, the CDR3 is TGTGCCAGCAGTTACTCGACGGGGGCTGAGACCCAGTACTTC.

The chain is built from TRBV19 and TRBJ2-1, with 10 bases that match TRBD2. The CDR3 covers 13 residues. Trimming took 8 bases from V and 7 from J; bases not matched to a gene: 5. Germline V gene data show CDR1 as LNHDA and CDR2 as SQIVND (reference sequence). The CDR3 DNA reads TGTGCCAGTTTCAGCGGGAGGGATAATGAGCAGTTCTTC. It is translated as CASFSGRDNEQFF.

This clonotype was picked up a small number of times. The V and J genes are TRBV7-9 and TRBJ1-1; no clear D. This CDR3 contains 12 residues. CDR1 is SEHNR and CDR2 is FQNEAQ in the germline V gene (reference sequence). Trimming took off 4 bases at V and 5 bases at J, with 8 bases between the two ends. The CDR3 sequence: CASSSIGTEAFF. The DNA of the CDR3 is TGTGCCAGCAGCTCAATTGGGACTGAAGCTTTCTTT. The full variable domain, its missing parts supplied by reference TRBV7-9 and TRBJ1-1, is DTGVSQNPRHKITKRGQNVTFRCDPISEHNRLYWYRQTLGQGPEFLTYFQNEAQLEKSRLLSDRFSAERPKGSFSTLEIQRTEQGDSAMYLCASSSIGTEAFFGQGTRLTVV.

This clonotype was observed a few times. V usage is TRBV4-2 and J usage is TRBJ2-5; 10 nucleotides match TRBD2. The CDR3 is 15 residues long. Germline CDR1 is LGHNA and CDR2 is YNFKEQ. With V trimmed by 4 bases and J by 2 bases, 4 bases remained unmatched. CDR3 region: CASSPQREGQETQYF. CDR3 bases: TGTGCCAGCAGCCCCCAGCGGGAGGGTCAAGAGACCCAGTACTTC.

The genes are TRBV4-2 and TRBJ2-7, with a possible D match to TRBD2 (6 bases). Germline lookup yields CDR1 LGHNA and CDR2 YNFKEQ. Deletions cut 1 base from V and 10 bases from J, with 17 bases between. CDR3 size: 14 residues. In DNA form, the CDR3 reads TGTGCCAGCAGCCAAGCACTCGAGGGAGGACCACAGTACTTC. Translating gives CASSQALEGGPQYF.

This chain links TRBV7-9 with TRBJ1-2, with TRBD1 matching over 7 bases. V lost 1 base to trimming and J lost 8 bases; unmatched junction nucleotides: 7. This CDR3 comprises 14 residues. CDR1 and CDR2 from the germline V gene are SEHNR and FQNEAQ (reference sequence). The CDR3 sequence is CASSLGQGIEGYTF. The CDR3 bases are TGTGCCAGCAGCTTAGGACAGGGAATCGAAGGCTACACCTTC. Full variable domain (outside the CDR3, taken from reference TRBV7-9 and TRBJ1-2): DTGVSQNPRHKITKRGQNVTFRCDPISEHNRLYWYRQTLGQGPEFLTYFQNEAQLEKSRLLSDRFSAERPKGSFSTLEIQRTEQGDSAMYLCASSLGQGIEGYTFGSGTRLTVV.

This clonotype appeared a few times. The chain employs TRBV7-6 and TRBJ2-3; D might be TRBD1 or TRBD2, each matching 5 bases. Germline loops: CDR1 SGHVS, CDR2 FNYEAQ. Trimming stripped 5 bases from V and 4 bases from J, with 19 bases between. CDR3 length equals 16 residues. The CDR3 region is CASSVPLGGTADTQYF. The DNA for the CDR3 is TGTGCCAGCAGCGTACCCTTAGGTGGGACGGCAGATACGCAGTATTTT.

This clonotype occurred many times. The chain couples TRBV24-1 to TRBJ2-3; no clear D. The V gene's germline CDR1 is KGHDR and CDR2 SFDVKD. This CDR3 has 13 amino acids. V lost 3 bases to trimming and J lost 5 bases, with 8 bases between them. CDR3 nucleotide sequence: TGTGCCACCAGTGATCAGCTGATAGATACGCAGTATTTT. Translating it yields CATSDQLIDTQYF.

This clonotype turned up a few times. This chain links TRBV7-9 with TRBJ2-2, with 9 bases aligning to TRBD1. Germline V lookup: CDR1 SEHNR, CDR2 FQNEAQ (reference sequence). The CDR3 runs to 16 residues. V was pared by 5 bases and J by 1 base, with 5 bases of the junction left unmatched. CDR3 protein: CASSPMGQGNTGELFF. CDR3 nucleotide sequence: TGTGCCAGCAGCCCAATGGGACAGGGGAACACCGGGGAGCTGTTTTTT.

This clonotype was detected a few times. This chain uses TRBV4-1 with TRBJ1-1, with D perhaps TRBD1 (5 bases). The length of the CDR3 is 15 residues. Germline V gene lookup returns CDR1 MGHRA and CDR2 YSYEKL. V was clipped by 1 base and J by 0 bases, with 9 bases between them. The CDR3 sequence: CASSQVGGLNTEAFF. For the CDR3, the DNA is TGCGCCAGCAGCCAAGTTGGGGGACTGAACACTGAAGCTTTCTTT.

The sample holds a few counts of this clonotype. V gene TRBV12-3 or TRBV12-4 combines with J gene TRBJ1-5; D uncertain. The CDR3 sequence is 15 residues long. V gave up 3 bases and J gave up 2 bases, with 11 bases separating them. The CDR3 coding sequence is TGTGCCAGCAGTTTGGCGGGATATGGCAATCAGCCCCAGCATTTT. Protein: CASSLAGYGNQPQHF.

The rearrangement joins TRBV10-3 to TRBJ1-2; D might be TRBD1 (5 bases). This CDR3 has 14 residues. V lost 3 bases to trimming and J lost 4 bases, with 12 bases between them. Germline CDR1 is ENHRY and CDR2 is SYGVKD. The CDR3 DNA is TGTGCCATCAGTGACCCCCCGAGGGGCTATGGCTACACCTTC. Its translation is CAISDPPRGYGYTF.

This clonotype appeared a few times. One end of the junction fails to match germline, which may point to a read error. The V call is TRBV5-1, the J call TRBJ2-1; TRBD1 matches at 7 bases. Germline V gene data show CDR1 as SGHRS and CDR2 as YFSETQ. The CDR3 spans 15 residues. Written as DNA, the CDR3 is TGTGCCAGCAGCTTAGGGCAGGGGGCCTACAATGAGCAGTTCTTC. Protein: CASSLGQGAYNEQFF.

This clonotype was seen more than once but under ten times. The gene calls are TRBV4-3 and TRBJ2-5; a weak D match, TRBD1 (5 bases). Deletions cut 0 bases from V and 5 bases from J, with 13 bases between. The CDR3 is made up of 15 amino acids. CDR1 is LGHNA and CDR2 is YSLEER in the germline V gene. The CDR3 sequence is CASSQDVAGWETQYF. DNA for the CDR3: TGCGCCAGCAGCCAAGATGTGGCAGGGTGGGAGACCCAGTACTTC.

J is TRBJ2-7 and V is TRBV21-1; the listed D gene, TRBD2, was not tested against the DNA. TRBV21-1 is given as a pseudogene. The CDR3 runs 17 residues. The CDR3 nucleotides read TGTGCCAGCAGCAATTTGGCGGCGGGAGGAGTTTCCTACGAGCAGTACTTC. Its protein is CASSNLAAGGVSYEQYF.

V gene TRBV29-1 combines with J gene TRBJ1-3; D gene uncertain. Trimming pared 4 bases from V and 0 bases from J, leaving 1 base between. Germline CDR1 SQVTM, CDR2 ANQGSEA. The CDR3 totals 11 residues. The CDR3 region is CSVGSGNTIYF. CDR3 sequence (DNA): TGCAGCGTTGGCTCTGGAAACACCATATATTTT.

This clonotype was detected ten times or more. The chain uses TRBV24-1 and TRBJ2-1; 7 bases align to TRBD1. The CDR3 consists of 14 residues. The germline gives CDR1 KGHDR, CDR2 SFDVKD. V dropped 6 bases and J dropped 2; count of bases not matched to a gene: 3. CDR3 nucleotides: TGTGCCACCAGTCGACAGGGCCCCTACAATGAGCAGTTCTTC. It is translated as CATSRQGPYNEQFF.

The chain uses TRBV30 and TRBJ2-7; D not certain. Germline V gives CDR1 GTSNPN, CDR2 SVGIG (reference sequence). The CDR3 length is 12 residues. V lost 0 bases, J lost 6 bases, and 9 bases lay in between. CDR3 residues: CAWSVAASEQYF. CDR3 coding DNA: TGTGCCTGGAGTGTCGCCGCCTCCGAGCAGTACTTC.

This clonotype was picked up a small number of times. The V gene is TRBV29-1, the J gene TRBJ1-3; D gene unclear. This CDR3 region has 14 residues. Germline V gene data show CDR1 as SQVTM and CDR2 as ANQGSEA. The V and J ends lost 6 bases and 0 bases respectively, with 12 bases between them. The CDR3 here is CSVLLPLSGNTIYF. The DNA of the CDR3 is TGCAGCGTCCTCCTACCCCTCTCTGGAAACACCATATATTTT.

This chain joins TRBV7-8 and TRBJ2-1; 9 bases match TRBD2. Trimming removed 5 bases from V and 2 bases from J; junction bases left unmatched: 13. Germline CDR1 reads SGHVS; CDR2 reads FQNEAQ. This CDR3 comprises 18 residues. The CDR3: CASSPNLGAGGAYNEQFF. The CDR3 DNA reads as TGTGCCAGCAGCCCCAACTTAGGGGCGGGAGGGGCCTACAATGAGCAGTTCTTC.

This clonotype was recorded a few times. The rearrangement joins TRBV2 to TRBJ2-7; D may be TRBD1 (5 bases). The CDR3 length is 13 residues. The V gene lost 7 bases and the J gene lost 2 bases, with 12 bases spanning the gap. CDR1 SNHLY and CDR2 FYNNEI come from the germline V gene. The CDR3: CASNNGRAYEQYF. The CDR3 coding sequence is TGTGCCAGCAATAATGGCAGGGCCTACGAGCAGTACTTC. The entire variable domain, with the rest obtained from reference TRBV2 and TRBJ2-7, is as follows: EPEVTQTPSHQVTQMGQEVILRCVPISNHLYFYWYRQILGQKVEFLVSFYNNEISEKSEIFDDQFSVERPDGSNFTLKIRSTKLEDSAMYFCASNNGRAYEQYFGPGTRLTVT.

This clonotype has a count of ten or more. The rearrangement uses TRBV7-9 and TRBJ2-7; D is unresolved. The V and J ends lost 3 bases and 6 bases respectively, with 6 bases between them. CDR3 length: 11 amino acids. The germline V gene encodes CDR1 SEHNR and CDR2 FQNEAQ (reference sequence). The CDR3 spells CASSFASEQYF. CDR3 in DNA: TGTGCCAGCAGCTTCGCTAGCGAGCAGTACTTC.

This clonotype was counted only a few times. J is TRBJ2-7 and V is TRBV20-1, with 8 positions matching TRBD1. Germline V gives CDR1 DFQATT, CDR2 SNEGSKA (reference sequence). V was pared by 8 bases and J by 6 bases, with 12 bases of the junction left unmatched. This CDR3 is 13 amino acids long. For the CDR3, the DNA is TGCAGTACAACCTCGGGACAGGTCATCGAGCAGTACTTC. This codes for CSTTSGQVIEQYF.

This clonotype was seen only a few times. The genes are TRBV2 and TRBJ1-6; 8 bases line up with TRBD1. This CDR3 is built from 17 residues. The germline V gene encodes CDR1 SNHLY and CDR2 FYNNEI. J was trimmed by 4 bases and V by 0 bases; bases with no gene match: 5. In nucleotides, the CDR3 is TGTGCCAGCAGTGAAGCCGCGGGACAGGCTTATAATTCACCCCTCCACTTT. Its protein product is CASSEAAGQAYNSPLHF.

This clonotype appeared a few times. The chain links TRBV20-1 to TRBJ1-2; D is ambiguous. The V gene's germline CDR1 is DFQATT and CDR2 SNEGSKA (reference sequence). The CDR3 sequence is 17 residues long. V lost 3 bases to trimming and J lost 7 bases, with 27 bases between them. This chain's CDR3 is CSASPQVVRQAGRGYTF. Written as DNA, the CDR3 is TGCAGTGCTAGTCCTCAAGTCGTTCGGCAGGCGGGTCGTGGCTACACCTTC.

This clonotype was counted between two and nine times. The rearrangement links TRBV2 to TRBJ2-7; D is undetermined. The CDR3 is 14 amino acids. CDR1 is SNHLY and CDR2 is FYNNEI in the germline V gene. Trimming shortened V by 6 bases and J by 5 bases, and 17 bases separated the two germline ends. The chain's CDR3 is CASSTPMGADEQYF. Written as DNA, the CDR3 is TGTGCCAGCAGCACCCCCATGGGTGCTGACGAGCAGTACTTC.

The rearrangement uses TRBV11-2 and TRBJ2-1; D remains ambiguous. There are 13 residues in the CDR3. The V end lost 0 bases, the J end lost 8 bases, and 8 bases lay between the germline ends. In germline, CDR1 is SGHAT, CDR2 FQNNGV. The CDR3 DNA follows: TGTGCCAGCAGCTTAGAGGGCAGAGATGAGCAGTTCTTC. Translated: CASSLEGRDEQFF.